This TCR beta chain derives from a study of cytomegalovirus exposure and HLA in healthy donors (dated by TCRdb to between 2016 and 2019). The study in broad terms: According to a later analysis, one platform produced both the roughly 130 validation repertoires and the 720 or so repertoires of the first cohort. The study was designed to test whether signatures of past pathogen exposure could be identified by cataloging public T cell receptors. Along with the roughly 700-subject first cohort, a separate validation cohort of about 110 different subjects was used. To predict cytomegalovirus infection status, the study brought together high-throughput TCR immunosequencing, statistical association of individual TCRs with disease status, and machine learning. On the study overall, not on this receptor specifically: According to the authors, the approach could potentially be generalized to other disease states and immunological phenotypes. A later analysis lacked HLA typing for the validation cohort, so it scored co-occurrence in that cohort across all 120 repertoires. In both the original and validation cohorts, the classifier was reported to diagnose cytomegalovirus status with high specificity and sensitivity. Across donors, most TCR sequences were observed very rarely, whereas some public TCRs were present in many individuals. A few of the identified cytomegalovirus-associated TCR beta chains were confirmed in vitro to be specific for cytomegalovirus antigens. In the study, some 180 TCR beta chains were listed as associated with cytomegalovirus. In a later analysis, TCRs clustered in the first cohort were found to also tend to co-occur in the 120 or so validation repertoires, with approximately 93% of cluster scores above 0.

From cysteine to phenylalanine, the CDR3 is 16 amino acids long. Kept here is only the CDR3 DNA, which spans 48 bases and is read in frame from base 1. V is pared back by 0 bases and J by 3 bases, with 12 bases lying between the germline termini. Turning to this clone: The target of this receptor is not known. No much larger clonotype is one base removed from it; base qualities were not supplied.

The donors belonged to the validation cohort of over a hundred subjects, which was separate from the approximately 700-subject first cohort. The receptor library was made with the immunoSEQ multiplex PCR assay. In the source study's methods: A statistical classification framework was developed to diagnose cytomegalovirus status using the catalog of TCR beta chain sequences. In its TCRdb copy, this immuneACCESS table keeps in-frame sequences only and misses some clones. Where compared with another copy, unresolved V genes explain less than half of these, and the others have no known cause. That table furnishes V, J and clone size, whereas the DNA furnished D and trimming. In all, the sample holds 100,000 or so clones, and 85% of those were seen once. The top ten clones comprise around 20% of the sample.

This receptor was obtained from a man younger than 30 in good health and CMV-seropositive. The sample consisted of PBMCs. The sequence is built from TRBV23-1 and TRBJ1-5; the D gene is perhaps TRBD1, from 6 matching bases. TRBV23-1 is filed as an ORF, its function uncertain. The CDR3 is CASSQSPGVDNQPQHF. Here is the DNA: TGCGCCAGCAGTCAATCGCCAGGGGTGGACAATCAGCCCCAGCATTTT.